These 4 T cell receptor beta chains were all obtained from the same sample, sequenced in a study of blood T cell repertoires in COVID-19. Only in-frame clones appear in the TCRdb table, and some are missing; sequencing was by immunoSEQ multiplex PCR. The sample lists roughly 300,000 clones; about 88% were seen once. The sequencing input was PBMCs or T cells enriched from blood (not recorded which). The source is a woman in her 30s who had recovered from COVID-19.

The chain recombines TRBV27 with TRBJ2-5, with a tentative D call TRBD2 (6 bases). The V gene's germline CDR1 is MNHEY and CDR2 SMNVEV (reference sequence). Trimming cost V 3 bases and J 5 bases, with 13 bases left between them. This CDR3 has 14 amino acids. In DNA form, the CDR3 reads TGTGCCAGCAGTTTTAGCGGAGGGTGGGAGACCCAGTACTTC. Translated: CASSFSGGWETQYF.

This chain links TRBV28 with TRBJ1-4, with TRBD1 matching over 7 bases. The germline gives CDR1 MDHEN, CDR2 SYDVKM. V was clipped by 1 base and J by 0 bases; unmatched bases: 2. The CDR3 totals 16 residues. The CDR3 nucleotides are TGTGCCAGCAGTTTATACAGGGGTGCAACTAATGAAAAACTGTTTTTT. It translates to CASSLYRGATNEKLFF.

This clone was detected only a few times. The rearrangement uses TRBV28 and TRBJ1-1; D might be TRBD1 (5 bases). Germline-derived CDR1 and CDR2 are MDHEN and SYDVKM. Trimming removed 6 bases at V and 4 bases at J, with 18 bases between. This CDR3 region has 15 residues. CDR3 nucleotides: TGTGCCAGCAGGGAGGGGCGGTCTTCGGGCACTGAAGCTTTCTTT. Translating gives CASREGRSSGTEAFF.

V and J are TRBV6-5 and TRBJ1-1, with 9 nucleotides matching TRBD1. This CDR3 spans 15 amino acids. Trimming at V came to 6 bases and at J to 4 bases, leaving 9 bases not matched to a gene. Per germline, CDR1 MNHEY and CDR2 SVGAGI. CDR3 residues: CASRPSGTGITEAFF. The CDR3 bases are TGTGCCAGCAGACCATCCGGGACAGGGATCACTGAAGCTTTCTTT.